This T cell receptor (beta chain) was sequenced in a study of cytomegalovirus exposure and HLA in healthy donors. With regard to this clone: The antigen remains unidentified.

The primer mix had 60 Vbeta and 13 Jbeta primers. Assay used: immunoSEQ multiplex PCR; TCRdb lists only in-frame clones, some missing. The data contain 150,000 to 200,000 clones, about 80% of them seen just once; the ten biggest clones take up 2.3%. The length of the CDR3 is 12 residues. The V end lost 4 bases, the J end lost 8 bases, and 11 bases lay between the germline ends. Germline V gene sequence: CDR1 SQVTM, CDR2 ANQGSEA. Study-wide findings and caveats: Reports credit the classifier with highly specific, highly sensitive diagnosis of cytomegalovirus status. Under in vitro conditions, a few CMV-associated chains were confirmed as specific for CMV antigens. In an earlier analysis, in roughly 600 donors, most V segments appeared productive either ~90% or ~30% of the time.

The clonotype comes from a woman in her 50s in good health and CMV-seronegative. V gene TRBV29-1 combines with J gene TRBJ1-4; TRBD1 is a possible D gene (6 bases). The sequencing input was PBMCs. The CDR3 nucleotides read TGCAGCGTTGGGCGTCAGGGGGAAAAACTGTTTTTT. Translated, it gives CSVGRQGEKLFF.